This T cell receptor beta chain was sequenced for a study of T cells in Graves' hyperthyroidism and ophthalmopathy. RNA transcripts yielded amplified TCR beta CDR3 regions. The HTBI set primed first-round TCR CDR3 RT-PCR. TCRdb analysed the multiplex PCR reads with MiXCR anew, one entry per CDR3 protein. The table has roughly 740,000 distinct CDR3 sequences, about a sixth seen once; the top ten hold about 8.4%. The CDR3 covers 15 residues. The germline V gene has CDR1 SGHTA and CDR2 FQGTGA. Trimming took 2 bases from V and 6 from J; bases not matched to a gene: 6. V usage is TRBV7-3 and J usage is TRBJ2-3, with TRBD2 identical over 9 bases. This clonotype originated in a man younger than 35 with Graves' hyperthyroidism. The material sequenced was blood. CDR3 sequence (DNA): TGTGCCAGCAGCTTAGGCAAGCGGGAGGACGATACGCAGTATTTT. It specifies CASSLGKREDDTQYF.